The clone carrying this TCR beta chain was recorded many times. Unmatched junction bases numbered 5, after V lost 2 bases and J lost 6 bases. The CDR3 consists of 14 residues. The germline gives CDR1 SGHRS, CDR2 YFSETQ. Time point reported: after trial treatment. Described treatment: LDRT plus nivolumab, ipilimumab, low-dose cyclophosphamide and aspirin (RACIN trial). Donors received a regimen that comprised nivolumab, ipilimumab, aspirin, low-dose cyclophosphamide and low-dose radiotherapy. Advanced solid tumors lacking tumor-infiltrating lymphocytes were present in eligible patients. Primers used for first-strand cDNA, a TRAV- and TRBV-specific set, covered both alpha and beta chains. TCR amplification ran 20 PCR cycles using constant-region and V-primer adapter primers. TCRdb reprocessed the reads via MiXCR and lists one record per CDR3 protein. The data show approximately 80,000 distinct CDR3 sequences, 15% to 20% seen once.

The sample belongs to a study of low-dose radiotherapy and immunotherapy resistance in tumors. About the research overall: The study gave Cohort 2 1 Gy per fraction every two weeks, totaling 13 Gy over 26 weeks.

The chain has TRBV5-1 and TRBJ1-5; TRBD1 matches 7 bases. The material was PBMCs, obtained after low-dose radiotherapy plus immunotherapy. The receptor's source is a male donor with prostate cancer. CDR3 nucleotides: TGCGCCAGCAGCTTCGAAGGGGGCGGTCAGCCCCAGCATTTT. This translates into CASSFEGGGQPQHF.